Presented here are 3 T cell receptor beta chains from one specimen sequenced in a study of long-term antiretroviral therapy in people with HIV. Investigators performed immunoSEQ version v3.0 at survey level. Assay: immunoSEQ multiplex PCR; the TCRdb copy retains only in-frame clones and omits some. This repertoire shows 14,000 or so clones, approximately 83% found once; its top ten account for around 17%. The sequenced sample was unsorted PBMCs, obtained just before starting antiretroviral therapy. Every receptor here comes from a middle-aged man with HIV.

This sequence joins TRBV27 and TRBJ2-2; TRBD1 matches at 9 bases. Germline V gene data show CDR1 as MNHEY and CDR2 as SMNVEV (reference sequence). Germline trimming cut 7 bases from V and 3 bases from J; bases unmatched to any gene: 15. The CDR3 runs to 18 residues. CDR3 region: CASTGHYLQGADTGELFF. The CDR3 DNA reads TGTGCCAGCACCGGTCACTACCTACAGGGGGCTGACACCGGGGAGCTGTTTTTT.

The V gene is TRBV29-1, the J gene TRBJ2-1; TRBD1 agrees at 9 bases. CDR1 is SQVTM, CDR2 ANQGSEA, per germline. The CDR3 consists of 14 residues. The V gene end was trimmed by 6 bases and the J gene end by 8 bases; junction bases not matched to a gene: 11. CDR3 protein: CSVLGGQGVDEQFF. The CDR3 DNA reads TGCAGCGTCCTCGGGGGACAGGGAGTCGATGAGCAGTTCTTC.

This sequence joins TRBV7-9 and TRBJ1-2, with D possibly being TRBD1 (5 bases). This CDR3 has 15 residues. Trimming shortened V by 1 base and J by 1 base, and 10 bases separated the two germline ends. CDR1 SEHNR and CDR2 FQNEAQ come from the germline V gene (reference sequence). The chain's CDR3 is CASSLGQNFNYGYTF. CDR3 nucleotide sequence: TGTGCCAGCAGCTTAGGACAGAATTTTAACTATGGCTACACCTTC.